The T cell receptor (beta chain) under discussion was sequenced for a study of control samples from healthy donors and cancer patients. Using immunoSEQ multiplex PCR, the repertoire was profiled, and TCRdb retains in-frame clones only, with some absent. The sample records 250,000 to 300,000 clones, roughly 82% being singletons. The TCR originated in a woman in her fifties or sixties with lung cancer. Sequencing was done on a sample of PBMCs.

In nucleotides, the CDR3 is TGTGCCAGCAGCTTGTTTGCTGATGGTGAAAAACTGTTTTTT. This translates into CASSLFADGEKLFF. This sequence joins TRBV7-9 and TRBJ1-4; no clear D. Trimming took off 3 bases at V and 7 bases at J, with 12 bases between the two ends. Looked up from germline, CDR1 is SEHNR and CDR2 is FQNEAQ (reference sequence). CDR3 length: 14 amino acids.